Below are 9 T cell receptor beta chains sequenced from a single sample in a study of T cell responses to AZD1222 COVID-19 vaccine. Sequencing used immunoSEQ multiplex PCR; TCRdb keeps in-frame clones, though not all of them. The table shows fewer than 120,000 clones, with 85% to 95% occurring only once. Sequenced here: peripheral blood, sampled on day 0 of AZD1222 vaccination. These receptors were obtained from an adult in good health.

This sequence joins TRBV3-1 (or the pseudogene TRBV3-2) and TRBJ1-1, with D maybe TRBD1 (6 bases). V lost 7 bases and J lost 3, with 18 bases in between. The CDR3 sequence is 15 residues long. Germline V CDR1 and CDR2: LGHDT, YNNKEL (reference sequence). CDR3 sequence reads: CASNPHRVVDTEAFF. The DNA of the CDR3 is TGTGCCAGCAACCCGCACAGGGTGGTCGACACTGAAGCTTTCTTT.

V gene TRBV28 combines with J gene TRBJ2-1; 9 bases are shared with TRBD2. CDR1 and CDR2 from the germline V gene are MDHEN and SYDVKM. V gave up 3 bases and J gave up 6 bases; unmatched junction bases: 9. The CDR3 has 16 amino acids. The DNA of the CDR3 is TGTGCCAGCAGTTTGAGGGGCGGGGGGGCCATCAATGAGCAGTTCTTC. Its protein product is CASSLRGGGAINEQFF.

The rearrangement uses TRBV9 and TRBJ2-2; 7 bases map to TRBD1. This CDR3 has 14 amino acids. V lost 2 bases to trimming and J lost 9 bases; unmatched junction nucleotides: 7. The germline gives CDR1 SGDLS, CDR2 YYNGEE. The CDR3 DNA sequence: TGTGCCAGCAGCGTCTCCACAGGGGCACGGGAGCTGTTTTTT. Its translation is CASSVSTGARELFF.

About this clone: Germline and junction disagree at one end, which may indicate a read error. The chain combines TRBV30 with TRBJ2-3, with D perhaps assigned TRBD1 or TRBD2 (6 bases each). From germline, CDR1 is GTSNPN and CDR2 SVGIG (reference sequence). The CDR3 runs to 12 residues. CDR3 in amino acids: CTSGASTDTQYF. The CDR3 bases are TGCACCTCGGGGGCTAGCACAGATACGCAGTATTTT.

The chain combines TRBV24-1 with TRBJ1-1, with a weak D call TRBD1 (5 bases). Trimming took 3 bases from V and 10 from J, leaving 11 bases between them. The CDR3 runs 12 residues. Germline CDR1 and CDR2: KGHDR and SFDVKD. DNA for the CDR3: TGTGCCACCAGTGATGGGGGGATTCGAGCTTTCTTT. Amino acids: CATSDGGIRAFF.

Only a few counts were recorded for this clone. The chain uses TRBV14 and TRBJ1-1; D perhaps matches TRBD1 (5 bases). CDR1 SGHDN and CDR2 FVKESK come from the germline V gene. There are 16 residues in the CDR3. V lost 4 bases to trimming and J lost 0 bases, with 15 bases between them. CDR3 in amino acids: CASSPQAPGMNTEAFF. CDR3 coding DNA: TGTGCCAGCAGCCCCCAAGCCCCAGGGATGAACACTGAAGCTTTCTTT.

J is TRBJ1-2 and V is TRBV6-5; no clear D gene. Germline lookup yields CDR1 MNHEY and CDR2 SVGAGI. The V end was cut by 0 bases, the J end by 13 bases, with 9 bases between. CDR3 length equals 11 residues. CDR3 protein: CASSYSGKGTF. CDR3 coding DNA: TGTGCCAGCAGTTACTCCGGCAAGGGCACCTTC.

The J gene is TRBJ2-7, the V gene TRBV29-1; 8 nucleotides match TRBD1. V lost 4 bases to trimming and J lost 5 bases; unmatched junction nucleotides: 4. Germline V gene sequence: CDR1 SQVTM, CDR2 ANQGSEA. CDR3 length: 12 amino acids. DNA of the CDR3: TGCAGCGTTGCAGGGGGCTTCGACGAGCAGTACTTC. Encoded protein: CSVAGGFDEQYF.

The chain couples TRBV28 to TRBJ1-1; a possible D gene is TRBD1 (5 bases). CDR1 is MDHEN, CDR2 SYDVKM, per germline. This CDR3 contains 14 residues. V lost 3 bases, J lost 1 base, and 9 bases lay in between. The DNA of the CDR3 is TGTGCCAGCAGTTTTGACAGTAGGAACACTGAAGCTTTCTTT. Its protein is CASSFDSRNTEAFF.